This T cell receptor (beta chain) comes out of a study of blood T cell repertoires in COVID-19. Overall study context: Researchers got acute and convalescent COVID-19 samples from the United States, Italy and Spain.

Assay used: immunoSEQ multiplex PCR; TCRdb lists only in-frame clones, some missing. The sample yields some 37,000 clones, 75% to 90% seen once. The V end lost 6 bases, the J end lost 2 bases, and 10 bases lay between the germline ends. Germline V gene data show CDR1 as SGHDT and CDR2 as YYEEEE. The CDR3 covers 13 residues. V is TRBV5-6 and J is TRBJ2-3; D is undetermined. The source of this sequence is a man between 65 and 85 years old with acute or convalescent COVID-19. Sequencing was done on a sample of peripheral blood. The CDR3 here is CASTLRITDTQYF. The DNA of the CDR3 is TGTGCCAGCACCCTTAGAATCACAGATACGCAGTATTTT.